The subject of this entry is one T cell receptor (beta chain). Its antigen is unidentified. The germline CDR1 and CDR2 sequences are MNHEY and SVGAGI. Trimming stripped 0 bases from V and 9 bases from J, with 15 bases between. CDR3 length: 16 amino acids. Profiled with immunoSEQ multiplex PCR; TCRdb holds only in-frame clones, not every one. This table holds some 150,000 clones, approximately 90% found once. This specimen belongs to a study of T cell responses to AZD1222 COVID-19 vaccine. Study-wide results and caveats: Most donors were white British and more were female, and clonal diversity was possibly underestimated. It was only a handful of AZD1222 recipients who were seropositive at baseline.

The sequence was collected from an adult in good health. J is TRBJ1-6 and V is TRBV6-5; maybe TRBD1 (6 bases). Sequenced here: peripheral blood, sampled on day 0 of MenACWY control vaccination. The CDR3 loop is CASSYSYPRGGSPLHF. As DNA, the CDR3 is TGTGCCAGCAGTTACTCGTATCCCAGGGGCGGTTCACCCCTCCACTTT.